This T cell receptor (beta chain) is from a study of CXCR3-negative and CXCR3-positive naive CD8 T cells. CDR1 is SQVTM, CDR2 ANQGSEA, per germline. There are 17 residues in the CDR3. The naive CD8+ gate required CD45RO-CCR7+CD27+CD95- phenotype. Libraries were UMI-labeled 5' RACE TRB cDNA. TCRdb reworked the 5' RACE reads into one entry per CDR3 protein, no DNA. This table holds over 8,000 distinct CDR3 sequences. The source material was naive CXCR3- CD8+ T cells from blood. As for subset: CD45RO-CCR7+CD27+CD95- naive CD8+ T cells lacking CXCR3 (TNR3-). The receptor comes from a human donor in good health. Some clones in this sample may be carry-over from other donors' samples. This rearrangement joins TRBV29-1 to TRBJ1-1. This CDR3 is CSVEDHSSYHLYTEAFF.